This passage covers 4 T cell receptor beta chains from one sample sequenced in a study of beta chain features in type 1 diabetes. Every isolated RNA sample was fully reverse transcribed, so sequencing captured expressed TCRB transcripts. Clones were sequenced by immunoSEQ multiplex PCR, and TCRdb holds only the in-frame ones, with some missing. This table holds a few hundred thousand clones, roughly 15% found once. The source material was naive CD4+ T cells from blood. Every receptor here comes from a woman under 30 in good health.

The chain uses TRBV11-2 and TRBJ2-1, with a tentative D call TRBD2 (6 bases). The CDR3 is made up of 11 amino acids. Germline V gene sequence: CDR1 SGHAT, CDR2 FQNNGV. V was shortened by 6 bases and J by 9 bases, with 9 bases between the two germline ends. The CDR3 here is CASSRRGEQFF. In DNA form, the CDR3 reads TGTGCCAGCAGTAGGCGGGGTGAGCAGTTCTTC.

V gene TRBV5-4 combines with J gene TRBJ2-2; 12 positions match TRBD2. The CDR3 is made up of 16 amino acids. CDR1 and CDR2 (germline): SGHNT, YYREEE (reference sequence). Trimming cost V 4 bases and J 6 bases; bases outside gene matches: 7. The CDR3 coding sequence is TGTGCCAGCAGCCTAGGACTAGCGGGGAATCCCGGGGAGCTGTTTTTT. Amino acids: CASSLGLAGNPGELFF. Looking up the rest from reference TRBV5-4 and TRBJ2-2 gives the full variable domain: ETGVTQSPTHLIKTRGQQVTLRCSSQSGHNTVSWYQQALGQGPQFIFQYYREEENGRGNFPPRFSGLQFPNYSSELNVNALELDDSALYLCASSLGLAGNPGELFFGEGSRLTVL.

Remarks on this clone: The same CDR3 arises from other DNA sequences in this sample as well. The gene calls are TRBV2 and TRBJ2-5; D not resolved. There are 11 residues in the CDR3. The V gene's germline CDR1 is SNHLY and CDR2 FYNNEI. V gave up 5 bases and J gave up 2 bases, with 3 bases separating them. The CDR3 loop reads CASSPQETQYF. CDR3 in DNA: TGTGCCAGCAGTCCACAAGAGACCCAGTACTTC.

This chain uses TRBV7-9 with TRBJ2-2; D is ambiguous. Trimming took off 6 bases at V and 5 bases at J, with 4 bases between the two ends. CDR3 length equals 11 residues. The germline CDR1 and CDR2 sequences are SEHNR and FQNEAQ (reference sequence). In DNA form, the CDR3 reads TGTGCCAGCAGTCTGACCGGGGAGCTGTTTTTT. This sequence encodes CASSLTGELFF.